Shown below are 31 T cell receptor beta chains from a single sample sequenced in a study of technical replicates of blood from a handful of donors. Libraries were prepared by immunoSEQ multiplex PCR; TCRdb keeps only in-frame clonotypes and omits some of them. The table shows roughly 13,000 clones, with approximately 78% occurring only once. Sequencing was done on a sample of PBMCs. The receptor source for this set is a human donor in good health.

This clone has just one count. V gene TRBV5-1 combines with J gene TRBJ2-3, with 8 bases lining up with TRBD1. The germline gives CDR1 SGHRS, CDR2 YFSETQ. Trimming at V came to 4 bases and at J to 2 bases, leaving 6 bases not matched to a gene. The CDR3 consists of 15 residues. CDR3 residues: CASSGGQGSTDTQYF. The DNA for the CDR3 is TGCGCCAGCAGCGGCGGACAGGGCTCCACAGATACGCAGTATTTT.

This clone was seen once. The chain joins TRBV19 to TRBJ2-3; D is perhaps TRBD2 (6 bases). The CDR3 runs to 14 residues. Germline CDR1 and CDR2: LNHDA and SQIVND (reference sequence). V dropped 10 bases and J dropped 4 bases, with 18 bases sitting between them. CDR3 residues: CATEGTPGADTQYF. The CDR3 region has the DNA TGTGCCACCGAAGGGACTCCGGGGGCAGATACGCAGTATTTT.

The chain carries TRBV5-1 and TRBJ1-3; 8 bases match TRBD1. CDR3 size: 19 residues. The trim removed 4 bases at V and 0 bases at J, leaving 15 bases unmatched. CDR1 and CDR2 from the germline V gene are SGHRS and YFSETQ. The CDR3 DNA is TGCGCCAGCAGCAGAAGGGGGCAGGGGGCTTCGGCCTCTGGAAACACCATATATTTT. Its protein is CASSRRGQGASASGNTIYF.

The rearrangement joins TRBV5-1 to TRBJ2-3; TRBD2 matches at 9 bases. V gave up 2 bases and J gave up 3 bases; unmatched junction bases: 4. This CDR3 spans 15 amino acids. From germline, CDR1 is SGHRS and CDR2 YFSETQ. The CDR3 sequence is CASSLLGLATDTQYF. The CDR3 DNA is TGCGCCAGCAGCTTACTGGGACTAGCAACAGATACGCAGTATTTT.

The CDR3 sequence is CASTSDSASNYGYTF. As DNA, the CDR3 is TGTGCCAGCACCTCCGACTCCGCTTCGAACTATGGCTACACCTTC. The chain recombines TRBV6-5 with TRBJ1-2; D is unclear. Looked up from germline, CDR1 is MNHEY and CDR2 is SVGAGI. This CDR3 comprises 15 residues. Deletions cut 7 bases from V and 2 bases from J, with 17 bases between.

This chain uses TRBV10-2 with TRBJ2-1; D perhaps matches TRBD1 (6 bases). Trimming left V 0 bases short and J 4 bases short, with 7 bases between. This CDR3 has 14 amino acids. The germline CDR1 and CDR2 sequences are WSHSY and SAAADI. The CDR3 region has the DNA TGCGCCAGCAGTGAGTCTGGACAGTACAATGAGCAGTTCTTC. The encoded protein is CASSESGQYNEQFF.

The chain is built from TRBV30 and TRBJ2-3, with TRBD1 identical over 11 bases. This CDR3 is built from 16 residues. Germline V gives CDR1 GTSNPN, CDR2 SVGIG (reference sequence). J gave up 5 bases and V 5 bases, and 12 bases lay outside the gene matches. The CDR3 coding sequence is TGTGCCTGGGACCCCCGGGACAGGGGGAGGGGAGATACGCAGTATTTT. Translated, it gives CAWDPRDRGRGDTQYF.

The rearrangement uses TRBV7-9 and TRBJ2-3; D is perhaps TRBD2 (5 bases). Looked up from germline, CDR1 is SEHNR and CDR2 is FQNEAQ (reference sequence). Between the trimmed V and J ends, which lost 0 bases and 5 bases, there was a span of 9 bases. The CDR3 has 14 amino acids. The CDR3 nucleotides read TGTGCCAGCAGCTTAGCGGGAGAGCAAGATACGCAGTATTTT. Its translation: CASSLAGEQDTQYF.

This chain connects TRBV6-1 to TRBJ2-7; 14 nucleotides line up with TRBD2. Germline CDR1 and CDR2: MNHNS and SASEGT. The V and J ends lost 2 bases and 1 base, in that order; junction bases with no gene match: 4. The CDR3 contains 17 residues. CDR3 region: CASSEPGLAGVSYEQYF. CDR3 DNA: TGTGCCAGCAGTGAACCGGGACTAGCGGGAGTGTCCTACGAGCAGTACTTC.

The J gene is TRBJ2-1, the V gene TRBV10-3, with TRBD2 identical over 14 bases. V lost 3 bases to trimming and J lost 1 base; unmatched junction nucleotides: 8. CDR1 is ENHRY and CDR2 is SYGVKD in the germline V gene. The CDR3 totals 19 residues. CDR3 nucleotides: TGTGCCATCAGTGAATCCGGGACTAGCGGGAGAAAGTCCTACAATGAGCAGTTCTTC. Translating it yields CAISESGTSGRKSYNEQFF.

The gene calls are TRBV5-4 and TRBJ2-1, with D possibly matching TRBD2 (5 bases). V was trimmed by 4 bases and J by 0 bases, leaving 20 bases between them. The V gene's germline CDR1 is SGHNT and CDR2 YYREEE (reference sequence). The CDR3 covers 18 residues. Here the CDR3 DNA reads TGTGCCAGCAGCCGGGTCTTCGTTATGGGGAGCTCCTACAATGAGCAGTTCTTC. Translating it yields CASSRVFVMGSSYNEQFF.

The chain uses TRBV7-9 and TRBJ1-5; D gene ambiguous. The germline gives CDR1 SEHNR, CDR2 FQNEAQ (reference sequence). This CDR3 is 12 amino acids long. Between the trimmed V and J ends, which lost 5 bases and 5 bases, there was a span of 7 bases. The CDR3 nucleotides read TGTGCCAGCAGCAACAGTGATCAGCCCCAGCATTTT. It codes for CASSNSDQPQHF.

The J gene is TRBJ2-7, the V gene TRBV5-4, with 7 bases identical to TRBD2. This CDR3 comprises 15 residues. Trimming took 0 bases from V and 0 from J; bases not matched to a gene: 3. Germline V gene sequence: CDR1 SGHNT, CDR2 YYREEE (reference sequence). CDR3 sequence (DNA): TGTGCCAGCAGCTTGGGGCTAGCGGACTCCTACGAGCAGTACTTC. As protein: CASSLGLADSYEQYF.

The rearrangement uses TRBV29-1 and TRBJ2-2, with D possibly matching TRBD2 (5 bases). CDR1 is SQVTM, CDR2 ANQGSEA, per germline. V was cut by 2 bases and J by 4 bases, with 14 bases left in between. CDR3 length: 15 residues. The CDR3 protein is CSVERRSRGTGELFF. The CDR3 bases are TGCAGCGTTGAACGGAGGTCCCGAGGCACCGGGGAGCTGTTTTTT.

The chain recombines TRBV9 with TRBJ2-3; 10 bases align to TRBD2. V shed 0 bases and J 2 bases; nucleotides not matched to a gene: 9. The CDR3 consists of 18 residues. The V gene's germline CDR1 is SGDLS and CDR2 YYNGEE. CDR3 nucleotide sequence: TGTGCCAGCAGCGTAGGGTCCCTAGCGGGAGTCGACACAGATACGCAGTATTTT. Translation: CASSVGSLAGVDTDTQYF. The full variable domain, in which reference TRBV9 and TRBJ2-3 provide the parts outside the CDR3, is DSGVTQTPKHLITATGQRVTLRCSPRSGDLSVYWYQQSLDQGLQFLIQYYNGEERAKGNILERFSAQQFPDLHSELNLSSLELGDSALYFCASSVGSLAGVDTDTQYFGPGTRLTVL.

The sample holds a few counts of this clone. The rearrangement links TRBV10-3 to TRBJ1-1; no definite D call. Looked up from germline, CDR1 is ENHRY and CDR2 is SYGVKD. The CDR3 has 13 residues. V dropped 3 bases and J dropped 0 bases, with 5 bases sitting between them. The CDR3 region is CAISDYLNTEAFF. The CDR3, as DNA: TGTGCCATCAGTGACTACCTGAACACTGAAGCTTTCTTT.

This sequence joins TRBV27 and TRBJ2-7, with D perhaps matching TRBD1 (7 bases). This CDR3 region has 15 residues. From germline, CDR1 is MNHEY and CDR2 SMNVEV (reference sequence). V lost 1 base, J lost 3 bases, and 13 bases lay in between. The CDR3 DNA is TGTGCCAGCAGTTTATGGGCAGGGGGGAACTACGAGCAGTACTTC. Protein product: CASSLWAGGNYEQYF.

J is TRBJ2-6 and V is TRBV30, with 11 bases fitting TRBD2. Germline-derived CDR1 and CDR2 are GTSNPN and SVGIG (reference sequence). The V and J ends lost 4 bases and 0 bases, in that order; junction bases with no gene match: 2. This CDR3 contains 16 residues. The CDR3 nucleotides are TGTGCCTGGACTAGCGGGAGGATCTCTGGGGCCAACGTCCTGACTTTC. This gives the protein CAWTSGRISGANVLTF.

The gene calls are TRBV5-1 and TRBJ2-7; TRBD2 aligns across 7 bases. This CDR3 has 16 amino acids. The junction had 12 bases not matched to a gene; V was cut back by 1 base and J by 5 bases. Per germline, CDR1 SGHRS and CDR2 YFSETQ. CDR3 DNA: TGCGCCAGCAGCTTGTCGCCTAGCGGTGGAGGGGACGAGCAGTACTTC. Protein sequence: CASSLSPSGGGDEQYF.

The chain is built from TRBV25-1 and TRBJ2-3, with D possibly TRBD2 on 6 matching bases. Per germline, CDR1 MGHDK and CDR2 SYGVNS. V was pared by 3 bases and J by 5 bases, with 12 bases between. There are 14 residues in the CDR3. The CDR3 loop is CASSDQGGEDTQYF. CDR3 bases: TGTGCCAGCAGTGATCAGGGCGGGGAAGATACGCAGTATTTT. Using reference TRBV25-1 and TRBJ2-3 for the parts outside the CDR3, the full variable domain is EADIYQTPRYLVIGTGKKITLECSQTMGHDKMYWYQQDPGMELHLIHYSYGVNSTEKGDLSSESTVSRIRTEHFPLTLESARPSHTSQYLCASSDQGGEDTQYFGPGTRLTVL.

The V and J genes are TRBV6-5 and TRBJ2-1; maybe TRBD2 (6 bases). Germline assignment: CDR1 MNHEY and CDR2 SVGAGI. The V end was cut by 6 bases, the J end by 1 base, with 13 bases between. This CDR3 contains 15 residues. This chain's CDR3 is CASSRLDSSYNEQFF. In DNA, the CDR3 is TGTGCCAGCAGCCGACTAGATAGTTCCTACAATGAGCAGTTCTTC.

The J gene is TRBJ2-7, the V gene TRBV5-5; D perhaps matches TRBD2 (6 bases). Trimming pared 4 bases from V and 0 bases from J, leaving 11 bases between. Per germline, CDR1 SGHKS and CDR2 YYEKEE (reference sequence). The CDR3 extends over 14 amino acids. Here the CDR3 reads CASSPPRGSYEQYF. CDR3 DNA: TGTGCCAGCAGCCCCCCGCGGGGCTCCTACGAGCAGTACTTC.

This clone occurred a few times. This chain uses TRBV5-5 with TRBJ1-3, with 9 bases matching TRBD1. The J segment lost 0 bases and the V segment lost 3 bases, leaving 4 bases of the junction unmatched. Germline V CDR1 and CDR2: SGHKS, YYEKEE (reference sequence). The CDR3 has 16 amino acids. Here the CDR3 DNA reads TGTGCCAGCAGCTGGGGACAGGGAATCTCTGGAAACACCATATATTTT. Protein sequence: CASSWGQGISGNTIYF.

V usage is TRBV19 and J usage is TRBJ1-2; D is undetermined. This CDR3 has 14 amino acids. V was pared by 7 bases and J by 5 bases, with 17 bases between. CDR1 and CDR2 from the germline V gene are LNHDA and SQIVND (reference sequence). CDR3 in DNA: TGTGCCAGTACGGATTCGGGGAGCGCGTATGGCTACACCTTC. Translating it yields CASTDSGSAYGYTF.

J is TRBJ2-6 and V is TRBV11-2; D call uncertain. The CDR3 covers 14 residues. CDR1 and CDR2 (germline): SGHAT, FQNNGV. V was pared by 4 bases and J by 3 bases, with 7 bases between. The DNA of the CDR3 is TGTGCCAGCAGCTCTAACCGTGGGGCCAACGTCCTGACTTTC. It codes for CASSSNRGANVLTF.

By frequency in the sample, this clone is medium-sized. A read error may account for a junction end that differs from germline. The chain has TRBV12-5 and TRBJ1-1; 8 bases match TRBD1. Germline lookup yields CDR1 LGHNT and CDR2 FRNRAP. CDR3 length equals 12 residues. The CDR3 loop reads CVTMKTGDEAFF. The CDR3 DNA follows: TGCGTGACTATGAAGACAGGGGATGAAGCTTTCTTT.

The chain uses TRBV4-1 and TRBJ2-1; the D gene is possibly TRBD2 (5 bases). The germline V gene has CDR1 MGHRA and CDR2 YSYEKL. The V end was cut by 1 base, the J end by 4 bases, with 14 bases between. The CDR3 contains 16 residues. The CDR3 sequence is CASSQADRLTYNEQFF. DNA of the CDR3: TGCGCCAGCAGCCAAGCCGACCGACTAACTTACAATGAGCAGTTCTTC.

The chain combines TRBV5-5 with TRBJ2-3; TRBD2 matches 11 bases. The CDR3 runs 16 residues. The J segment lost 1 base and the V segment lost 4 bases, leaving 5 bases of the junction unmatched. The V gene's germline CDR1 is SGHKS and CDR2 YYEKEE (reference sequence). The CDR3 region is CASSISGRAGTDTQYF. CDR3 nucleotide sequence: TGTGCCAGCAGCATTAGCGGGAGGGCCGGCACAGATACGCAGTATTTT.

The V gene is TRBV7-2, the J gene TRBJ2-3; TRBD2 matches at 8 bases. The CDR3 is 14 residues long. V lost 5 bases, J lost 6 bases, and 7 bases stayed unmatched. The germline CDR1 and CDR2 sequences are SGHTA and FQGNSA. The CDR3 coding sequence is TGTGCCAGCAGCCGGGGGGGGGATGCGGATACGCAGTATTTT. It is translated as CASSRGGDADTQYF.

The CDR3 region has the DNA TGCGCCAGCAGCTTGGCAGGGACTAGCGGGAGTAGGGAGCAGTTCTTC. This codes for CASSLAGTSGSREQFF. This chain joins TRBV5-1 and TRBJ2-1, with 14 bases aligning to TRBD2. Losses at the gene ends were 0 bases for V and 10 bases for J; bases not matched to a gene: 6. Germline V gene data show CDR1 as SGHRS and CDR2 as YFSETQ. The length of the CDR3 is 16 residues.

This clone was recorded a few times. CDR3 DNA sequence: TGCGCCAGCACCTTAGGGACTAGCGGGAGTGATGAGCAGTTCTTC. It yields the protein CASTLGTSGSDEQFF. This chain connects TRBV10-1 to TRBJ2-1; 14 nucleotides match TRBD2. Germline values: CDR1 WNHNN, CDR2 SYGVQD (reference sequence). This CDR3 has 15 residues. Trimming cost V 7 bases and J 8 bases; bases outside gene matches: 7.